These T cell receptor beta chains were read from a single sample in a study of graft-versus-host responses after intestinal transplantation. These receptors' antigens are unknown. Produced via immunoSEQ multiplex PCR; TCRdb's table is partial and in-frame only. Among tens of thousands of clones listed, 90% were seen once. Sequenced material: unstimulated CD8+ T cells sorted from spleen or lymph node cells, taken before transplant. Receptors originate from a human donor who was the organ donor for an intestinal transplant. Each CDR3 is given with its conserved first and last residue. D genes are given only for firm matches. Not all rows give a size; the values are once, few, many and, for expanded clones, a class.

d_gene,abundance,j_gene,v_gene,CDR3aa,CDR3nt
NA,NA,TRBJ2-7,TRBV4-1,CASSQGLEGYEQYF,TGCGCCAGCAGCCAAGGCCTCGAGGGCTACGAGCAGTACTTC
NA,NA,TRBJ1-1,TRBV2,CASSSRENTEAFF,TGTGCCAGCAGTAGCCGCGAGAACACTGAAGCTTTCTTT
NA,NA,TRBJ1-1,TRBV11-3,CASSLAGGEAFF,TGTGCCAGCAGCTTAGCGGGGGGAGAAGCTTTCTTT
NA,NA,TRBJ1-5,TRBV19,CASSMDNNQPQHF,TGTGCCAGTAGTATGGACAACAATCAGCCCCAGCATTTT
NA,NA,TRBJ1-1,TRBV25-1,CASSVQGGARSTEAFF,TGTGCCAGCAGTGTTCAAGGGGGGGCTAGGAGCACTGAAGCTTTCTTT
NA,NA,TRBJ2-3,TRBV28,CASSLWYRGTDTQYF,TGTGCCAGCAGTTTATGGTATCGGGGCACAGATACGCAGTATTTT
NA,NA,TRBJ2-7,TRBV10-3,CAISDTDRAYEQYF,TGTGCCATCAGTGACACAGACAGAGCCTACGAGCAGTACTTC
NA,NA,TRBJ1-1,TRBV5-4,CASSLGGLNTEAFF,TGTGCCAGCAGCTTAGGCGGGCTGAACACTGAAGCTTTCTTT
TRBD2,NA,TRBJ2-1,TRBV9,CASSVAGGNNEQFF,TGTGCCAGCAGCGTAGCGGGAGGGAACAATGAGCAGTTCTTC
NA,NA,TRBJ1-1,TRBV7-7,CASSYSLNTEAFF,TGTGCTAGCAGCTACAGCCTGAACACTGAAGCTTTCTTT
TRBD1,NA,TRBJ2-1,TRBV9,CVSSVELGGGYNEQFF,TGTGTCAGCAGCGTAGAATTAGGGGGCGGCTACAATGAGCAGTTCTTC
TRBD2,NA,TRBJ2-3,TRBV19,CASSIVAGATDTQYF,TGTGCCAGTAGTATAGTAGCGGGAGCAACAGATACGCAGTATTTT
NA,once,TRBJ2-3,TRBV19,CASSMGGTDTQYF,TGTGCCAGTAGTATGGGGGGAACAGATACGCAGTATTTT
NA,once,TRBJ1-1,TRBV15,CATSQATNTEAFF,TGTGCCACCAGCCAGGCGACGAACACTGAAGCTTTCTTT
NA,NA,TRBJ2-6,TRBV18,CASSPQPSGANVLTF,TGTGCCAGCTCACCACAGCCCTCTGGGGCCAACGTCCTGACTTTC
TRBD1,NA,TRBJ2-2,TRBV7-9,CASSWPGTATNTGELFF,TGTGCCAGCAGCTGGCCGGGGACAGCTACGAACACCGGGGAGCTGTTTTTT
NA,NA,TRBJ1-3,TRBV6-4,CASSPLRSPSGNTIYF,TGTGCCAGCAGCCCATTAAGGAGCCCTTCTGGAAACACCATATATTTT
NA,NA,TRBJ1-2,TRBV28,CASRPDSHYYGYTF,TGTGCCAGCAGGCCGGACAGCCACTACTATGGCTACACCTTC
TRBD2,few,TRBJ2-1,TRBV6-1,CASSERGEYNEQFF,TGTGCCAGCAGTGAACGGGGGGAATACAATGAGCAGTTCTTC
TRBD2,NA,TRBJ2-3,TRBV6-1,CASSAGTNTDTQYF,TGTGCCAGCAGTGCTGGGACTAACACAGATACGCAGTATTTT
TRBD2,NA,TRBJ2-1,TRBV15,CATSGREGDGNEQFF,TGTGCCACCAGCGGTCGGGAGGGCGACGGGAATGAGCAGTTCTTC
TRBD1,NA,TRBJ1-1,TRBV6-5,CASSYLPGQGEAFF,TGTGCCAGCAGTTACTTACCGGGACAGGGGGAAGCTTTCTTT
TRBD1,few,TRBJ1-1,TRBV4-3,CASSQCDRAHTEAFF,TGCGCCAGCAGCCAATGCGACAGGGCCCACACTGAAGCTTTCTTT
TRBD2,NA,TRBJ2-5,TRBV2,CASTDGRASQETQYF,TGTGCCAGCACCGACGGGAGGGCCTCCCAAGAGACCCAGTACTTC